The 28 T cell receptor beta chains listed next were all sequenced from one sample in a study of OX40 agonist ivuxolimab in advanced cancers. The data were produced by immunoSEQ multiplex PCR, yet TCRdb's version contains in-frame clones alone and is incomplete. The table records some 50,000 clones, more than 80% of them present only once. Material: CD4+ or CD8+ T cells sorted from blood, obtained in a trial of the OX40 agonist ivuxolimab. These TCRs come from an adult with an advanced solid tumor such as melanoma, head and neck, liver or kidney cancer.

The chain has TRBV25-1 and TRBJ2-7; 9 bases match TRBD2. Losses at the gene ends were 5 bases for V and 3 bases for J; bases not matched to a gene: 5. CDR1 is MGHDK and CDR2 is SYGVNS in the germline V gene. The CDR3 runs 14 residues. CDR3 coding DNA: TGTGCCAGCAGTTCTCTAGCGGGGTTCTACGAGCAGTACTTC. It specifies CASSSLAGFYEQYF.

The sample holds a few counts of this clone. Here the CDR3 DNA reads TGTGCCAGCAGCCCGGGACAGGGGGCCGGCTACACCTTC. Its protein is CASSPGQGAGYTF. The chain recombines TRBV28 with TRBJ1-2; TRBD1 matches at 12 bases. Germline CDR1 and CDR2: MDHEN and SYDVKM. This CDR3 spans 13 amino acids. Trimming removed 6 bases from V and 8 bases from J; junction bases left unmatched: 4.

Only one count was recorded for this clone. The chain employs TRBV19 and TRBJ2-2, with D maybe TRBD2 (6 bases). CDR3 size: 15 residues. Germline V gives CDR1 LNHDA, CDR2 SQIVND (reference sequence). V shed 5 bases and J shed 4 bases, with 14 bases lying between them. The CDR3 DNA is TGTGCCAGTAGTTCCACCTCACTAGCCACCGGGGAGCTGTTTTTT. It yields the protein CASSSTSLATGELFF. Full variable domain (rest looked up from reference TRBV19 and TRBJ2-2): DGGITQSPKYLFRKEGQNVTLSCEQNLNHDAMYWYRQDPGQGLRLIYYSQIVNDFQKGDIAEGYSVSREKKESFPLTVTSAQKNPTAFYLCASSSTSLATGELFFGEGSRLTVL.

The rearrangement links TRBV10-2 to TRBJ2-6; perhaps TRBD1 as D (5 bases). Per germline, CDR1 WSHSY and CDR2 SAAADI. The germline V and J ends were trimmed by 5 bases and 3 bases, with 23 bases remaining between them. The CDR3 length is 19 residues. For the CDR3, the DNA is TGCGCCAGCAGTACAAGGGGCAGCACCTTAAGGAGTGGGGCCAACGTCCTGACTTTC. Protein product: CASSTRGSTLRSGANVLTF.

The chain combines TRBV10-3 with TRBJ2-5, with D maybe TRBD2 (6 bases). With 4 bases removed from V and 3 bases from J, the gap between germline ends came to 18 bases. Germline V gene sequence: CDR1 ENHRY, CDR2 SYGVKD. This CDR3 region has 16 residues. The CDR3 DNA follows: TGTGCCATCAGTGGGTCGGGCGGGGAGCTTAAAGAGACCCAGTACTTC. Its protein is CAISGSGGELKETQYF.

This clone appeared a few times. The rearrangement joins TRBV4-2 to TRBJ1-1, with 10 bases fitting TRBD1. CDR1 and CDR2 (germline): LGHNA, YNFKEQ. The junction had 3 bases not matched to a gene; V was cut back by 3 bases and J by 5 bases. The CDR3 is 14 amino acids. CDR3 DNA sequence: TGTGCCAGCAGCCACGACAGGGGGCGGACTGAAGCTTTCTTT. Its protein is CASSHDRGRTEAFF.

The rearrangement uses TRBV7-8 and TRBJ1-5; the D is unclear. Per germline, CDR1 SGHVS and CDR2 FQNEAQ. The germline V and J ends were trimmed by 3 bases and 7 bases, with 7 bases remaining between them. The CDR3 has 12 amino acids. In DNA, the CDR3 is TGTGCCAGCAGCTTCCCTGGGCAGCCCCAGCATTTT. This encodes CASSFPGQPQHF.

The V call is TRBV5-6, the J call TRBJ2-7, with 13 bases matching TRBD2. The CDR3 spans 15 residues. The J segment lost 5 bases and the V segment lost 0 bases, leaving 2 bases of the junction unmatched. CDR1 and CDR2 (germline): SGHDT, YYEEEE. The CDR3 sequence is CASSLGGLAGNEQYF. For the CDR3, the DNA is TGTGCCAGCAGCTTGGGGGGACTAGCGGGGAACGAGCAGTACTTC.

The chain combines TRBV6-1 with TRBJ2-2; D is uncertain. Trimming took off 6 bases at V and 2 bases at J, with 10 bases between the two ends. The germline V gene encodes CDR1 MNHNS and CDR2 SASEGT. The CDR3 consists of 14 residues. Written as DNA, the CDR3 is TGTGCCAGCAGCCTGGCGGCCAACACCGGGGAGCTGTTTTTT. Translating gives CASSLAANTGELFF.

This rearrangement joins TRBV19 to TRBJ1-4, with 8 bases lining up with TRBD1. The germline V gene has CDR1 LNHDA and CDR2 SQIVND (reference sequence). J lost 0 bases, V lost 5 bases, and 2 bases had no gene match. The length of the CDR3 is 15 residues. The CDR3 sequence is CASSDRGATNEKLFF. CDR3 nucleotides: TGTGCCAGTAGTGACAGGGGCGCAACTAATGAAAAACTGTTTTTT.

This rearrangement joins TRBV6-1 to TRBJ2-5, with 7 bases that match TRBD2. CDR1 and CDR2 (germline): MNHNS, SASEGT. The CDR3 has 15 residues. With 4 bases clipped from V and 0 bases from J, the junction kept 5 bases outside the gene matches. CDR3 sequence: CASSGGGAYQETQYF. CDR3 DNA sequence: TGTGCCAGCAGTGGGGGAGGGGCGTACCAAGAGACCCAGTACTTC.

This rearrangement joins TRBV18 to TRBJ2-3; TRBD2 might be the D (5 bases). Trimming removed 10 bases from V and 1 base from J, with 18 bases in between. The V gene's germline CDR1 is KGHSH and CDR2 LQKENI. The CDR3 covers 15 residues. The DNA for the CDR3 is TGTGCCACATCCTGGGCGGGTATTGGCACAGATACGCAGTATTTT. Amino acids: CATSWAGIGTDTQYF.

V usage is TRBV5-1 and J usage is TRBJ2-3; TRBD2 matches 8 bases. CDR3 length: 14 residues. The V and J ends lost 3 bases and 5 bases, in that order; junction bases with no gene match: 5. Germline V gene lookup returns CDR1 SGHRS and CDR2 YFSETQ. The CDR3, as DNA: TGCGCCAGCAGCTCCGGGGGGGCCGTAGATACGCAGTATTTT. Protein product: CASSSGGAVDTQYF. The full variable domain, in which reference TRBV5-1 and TRBJ2-3 provide the parts outside the CDR3, is KAGVTQTPRYLIKTRGQQVTLSCSPISGHRSVSWYQQTPGQGLQFLFEYFSETQRNKGNFPGRFSGRQFSNSRSEMNVSTLELGDSALYLCASSSGGAVDTQYFGPGTRLTVL.

The genes are TRBV5-1 and TRBJ2-7, with D possibly TRBD1 on 5 matching bases. Trimming removed 4 bases at V and 3 bases at J, with 20 bases between. Germline V gene lookup returns CDR1 SGHRS and CDR2 YFSETQ. The CDR3 is 16 amino acids. The CDR3 DNA reads TGCGCCAGCAGCCTATCAGGTGGGCCGACAGACTACGAGCAGTACTTC. Amino acids: CASSLSGGPTDYEQYF. Combining the CDR3 with reference TRBV5-1 and TRBJ2-7 gives the whole variable domain KAGVTQTPRYLIKTRGQQVTLSCSPISGHRSVSWYQQTPGQGLQFLFEYFSETQRNKGNFPGRFSGRQFSNSRSEMNVSTLELGDSALYLCASSLSGGPTDYEQYFGPGTRLTVT.

The rearrangement joins TRBV7-9 to TRBJ2-3, with TRBD2 matching 7 bases. With V trimmed by 7 bases and J by 2 bases, 15 bases remained unmatched. Looked up from germline, CDR1 is SEHNR and CDR2 is FQNEAQ (reference sequence). The CDR3 is 17 residues long. The chain's CDR3 is CASTRWEGNPTTDTQYF. As DNA, the CDR3 is TGTGCCAGCACTCGATGGGAGGGGAATCCAACCACAGATACGCAGTATTTT.

The gene calls are TRBV9 and TRBJ2-7, with TRBD1 matching over 8 bases. Germline values: CDR1 SGDLS, CDR2 YYNGEE. J gave up 2 bases and V 3 bases, and 7 bases lay outside the gene matches. The CDR3 covers 15 residues. CDR3 bases: TGTGCCAGCAGCGCGAGAGTGGGACAGGCCTACGAGCAGTACTTC. This codes for CASSARVGQAYEQYF.

The chain is built from TRBV7-2 and TRBJ2-1, with 8 bases aligning to TRBD2. J gave up 2 bases and V 5 bases, and 8 bases lay outside the gene matches. The CDR3 loop spans 16 amino acids. In germline, CDR1 is SGHTA, CDR2 FQGNSA. The CDR3 loop reads CASSPSGAGAYNEQFF. The CDR3 nucleotides are TGTGCCAGCAGCCCCTCCGGAGCGGGGGCCTACAATGAGCAGTTCTTC.

J is TRBJ1-1 and V is TRBV11-3, with 7 bases lining up with TRBD1. The CDR3 sequence is 15 residues long. The germline CDR1 and CDR2 sequences are SGHNT and YENEEA. The junction had 10 bases not matched to a gene; V was cut back by 4 bases and J by 5 bases. CDR3 residues: CASSSYSARGTEAFF. CDR3 coding DNA: TGTGCCAGCAGCTCCTACAGCGCCAGGGGGACTGAAGCTTTCTTT. Variable domain in full (rest from reference TRBV11-3 and TRBJ1-1): EAGVVQSPRYKIIEKKQPVAFWCNPISGHNTLYWYLQNLGQGPELLIRYENEEAVDDSQLPKDRFSAERLKGVDSTLKIQPAELGDSAVYLCASSSYSARGTEAFFGQGTRLTVV.

The chain carries TRBV7-2 and TRBJ1-5, with 7 positions matching TRBD1. This CDR3 region has 14 residues. The trim removed 3 bases at V and 9 bases at J, leaving 8 bases unmatched. Germline assignment: CDR1 SGHTA and CDR2 FQGNSA. The CDR3: CASSLRQGFLPQHF. The CDR3 DNA reads as TGTGCCAGCAGCTTGAGACAGGGTTTTCTGCCCCAGCATTTT.

The CDR3 here is CASSYDPVANYGYTF. CDR3 nucleotide sequence: TGCGCCAGCAGCTACGACCCGGTTGCTAACTATGGCTACACCTTC. The rearrangement joins TRBV5-1 to TRBJ1-2, with D hard to call. CDR1 is SGHRS, CDR2 YFSETQ, per germline. The CDR3 runs to 15 residues. V shed 3 bases and J shed 0 bases, with 12 bases lying between them.

The V gene is TRBV9, the J gene TRBJ2-2; tentatively, D is TRBD2 (6 bases). The CDR3 extends over 14 amino acids. Germline CDR1 is SGDLS and CDR2 is YYNGEE. V was cut by 0 bases and J by 7 bases, with 10 bases left in between. The CDR3 spells CASSVVPGVGELFF. Written as DNA, the CDR3 is TGTGCCAGCAGCGTAGTGCCGGGGGTCGGGGAGCTGTTTTTT.

CDR3 amino acids: CASSRLGGNTEAFF. The CDR3 DNA is TGCGCCAGCAGCCGACTGGGGGGGAACACTGAAGCTTTCTTT. V is TRBV4-1 and J is TRBJ1-1; perhaps TRBD1 as D (5 bases). Trimming left V 4 bases short and J 1 base short, with 10 bases between. The germline CDR1 and CDR2 sequences are MGHRA and YSYEKL. The CDR3 length is 14 residues.

A single count supports this clone. V usage is TRBV12-1 and J usage is TRBJ1-5; the table's D call TRBD1 went unverified against the DNA. TRBV12-1 is recorded as a pseudogene. The CDR3 totals 11 residues. The CDR3 DNA reads TGTGCCAGCATCATGAATCAGCCCCAGCATTTT. It encodes CASIMNQPQHF.

The chain links TRBV15 to TRBJ2-4; D might be TRBD2 (6 bases). This CDR3 has 14 amino acids. V was shortened by 1 base and J by 5 bases, with 9 bases between the two germline ends. Germline V CDR1 and CDR2: LNHNV, YYDKDF (reference sequence). The CDR3 here is CATSRVREQNIQYF. CDR3 DNA sequence: TGTGCCACCAGCAGAGTCCGGGAGCAAAACATTCAGTACTTC.

The CDR3 DNA sequence: TGTGCCAGCAGTGAATTCGCAGGGGGATCACCCCTCCACTTT. Translated, it gives CASSEFAGGSPLHF. V usage is TRBV6-1 and J usage is TRBJ1-6; 7 bases agree with TRBD1. V gave up 2 bases and J gave up 10 bases; unmatched junction bases: 5. Germline CDR1 is MNHNS and CDR2 is SASEGT. The CDR3 spans 14 residues.

The V gene is TRBV5-1, the J gene TRBJ1-2; D perhaps matches TRBD1 (6 bases). Germline CDR1 is SGHRS and CDR2 is YFSETQ. Trimming cost V 0 bases and J 12 bases, with 12 bases left between them. CDR3 length: 12 residues. In DNA, the CDR3 is TGCGCCAGCAGCTTGGGAGACAGGACACACACCTTC. This gives the protein CASSLGDRTHTF.

The chain joins TRBV5-6 to TRBJ2-7; 8 bases are shared with TRBD1. V lost 4 bases, J lost 2 bases, and 5 bases stayed unmatched. From germline, CDR1 is SGHDT and CDR2 YYEEEE. The length of the CDR3 is 14 residues. This chain's CDR3 is CASSGDRGTYEQYF. For the CDR3, the DNA is TGTGCCAGCAGCGGAGACAGGGGAACCTACGAGCAGTACTTC. The full variable domain, its missing parts supplied by reference TRBV5-6 and TRBJ2-7, is DAGVTQSPTHLIKTRGQQVTLRCSPKSGHDTVSWYQQALGQGPQFIFQYYEEEERQRGNFPDRFSGHQFPNYSSELNVNALLLGDSALYLCASSGDRGTYEQYFGPGTRLTVT.

This chain connects TRBV28 to TRBJ1-2, with a weak D call TRBD1 (5 bases). The CDR3 contains 14 residues. Germline V gene sequence: CDR1 MDHEN, CDR2 SYDVKM. V lost 5 bases to trimming and J lost 4 bases, with 14 bases between them. Written as DNA, the CDR3 is TGTGCCAGCAGTACCTCGGGACGCCTCTATGGCTACACCTTC. Translated: CASSTSGRLYGYTF.